This TCR beta chain comes out of a study of T cell responses to AZD1222 COVID-19 vaccine. Study-wide context: Second-dose recipients at about 4 or about 12 weeks were treated as one pooled group.

Study-wide findings and caveats: Among AZD1222 vaccinees, only 5 or 6 were seropositive at baseline. It should be noted that donors were predominantly white British and more often female, and clonal diversity was possibly underestimated. Two doses of AZD1222 preceded a rise in Spike-specific TCR breadth and depth.

Assay: immunoSEQ multiplex PCR; the TCRdb copy retains only in-frame clones and omits some. The sample holds tens of thousands of clones, more than 70% seen once. The CDR3 loop spans 15 amino acids. Germline assignment: CDR1 SGHTA and CDR2 FQGNSA. V was shortened by 5 bases and J by 7 bases, with 20 bases between the two germline ends. Worth noting for this clone: Its antigen is currently unknown.

The input for sequencing was peripheral blood, taken on day 0 of AZD1222 vaccination. The TCR was taken from an adult in good health. This rearrangement joins TRBV7-2 to TRBJ2-5, with D possibly matching TRBD1 (6 bases). CDR3 sequence: CASSIGGSLLGTQYF. In nucleotides, the CDR3 is TGTGCCAGCAGCATAGGGGGTAGTCTTCTGGGGACCCAGTACTTC.